This TCR beta chain is drawn from a study of regulatory T cells in long-lasting Graves disease. Study outcomes and limitations: Study of thyroid tissue was not done, with only peripheral blood studied. Persistent disease was characterized by preferential usage of TRBV28, TRBJ1-2 and TRBJ2-5. Persistent Graves' patients showed a TCR diversity that was lower than that of newly diagnosed ones.

Ten or more counts support this clonotype. Its antigen remains unknown. Specified time point: persistent/refractory GD, antithyroid drugs over 5 years with positive TRAb. With RNA extracted from PBMCs as input, the TCR library was made. Construction of the TCR beta libraries employed iRepertoire HTBI primers in conjunction with Arm-PCR of CDR3 regions. Using its own MiXCR run on the multiplex PCR reads, TCRdb lists one record per CDR3 protein. Of roughly 400,000 distinct CDR3 sequences in the sample, about a fifth were seen once. Trimming cost V 5 bases and J 8 bases, with 9 bases left between them. The CDR3 loop spans 12 amino acids. Looked up from germline, CDR1 is SGHAT and CDR2 is FQNNGV.

Source: peripheral blood mononuclear cells (PBMCs), taken when the disease was refractory, from a patient treated with antithyroid drugs. The sequence was collected from a female donor with Graves disease. V and J are TRBV11-2 and TRBJ1-4, with a tentative D call TRBD1 (5 bases). The CDR3 bases are TGTGCCAGCAGCCAGTGGGGGGAAAAACTGTTTTTT. Translated: CASSQWGEKLFF.